This T cell receptor beta chain was captured in a study of shared clonotypes between healthy human individuals. Germline-derived CDR1 and CDR2 are MDHEN and SYDVKM. V shed 6 bases and J 7 bases; nucleotides not matched to a gene: 5. CDR3 length: 12 residues. Assay used: immunoSEQ multiplex PCR; TCRdb lists only in-frame clones, some missing. The sample records around 2,000,000 clones, roughly 95% being singletons. This clone is a singleton in its sample. What was sequenced was naive CD4+ T cells sorted from blood. The subset here: CD45RA+ positively selected. This clonotype was sampled from a man between 18 and 29 years old in good health. The chain uses TRBV28 and TRBJ1-2, with 7 positions matching TRBD1. The CDR3 coding sequence is TGTGCCAGCAGGGTGACAGGGACTGGCTACACCTTC. Its protein is CASRVTGTGYTF.